This T cell receptor beta chain was found in a study of cytomegalovirus exposure and HLA in healthy donors. CDR1 and CDR2 (germline): SNHLY, FYNNEI. Trimming took 5 bases from V and 2 from J; bases not matched to a gene: 9. This CDR3 is 16 amino acids long. The protocol was immunoSEQ multiplex PCR, while the TCRdb copy is restricted to in-frame clones and leaves out a portion. The sample carries roughly 230,000 clones, about nine tenths recorded once. J is TRBJ2-3 and V is TRBV2; 8 nucleotides line up with TRBD2. The sequenced material came from PBMCs. The origin of this receptor is a woman in her thirties in good health and CMV-seronegative. This CDR3 reads CASSHYTSGSTDTQYF. The CDR3 coding sequence is TGTGCCAGCAGTCATTACACTAGCGGTTCCACAGATACGCAGTATTTT.